The 18 T cell receptor beta chains in this list originate from one sample, sequenced in a study of blood T cells in healthy people across ages. Primers used in a second PCR of roughly 6 to 11 cycles were a sample-barcoded 5' primer and a J-beta primer mix. TCRdb independently ran MiXCR on the 5' RACE reads; one entry per CDR3 protein. The table has some 1,500,000 distinct CDR3 sequences, roughly two fifths seen once. Sequencing was performed on blood. The receptors originated from a woman between 18 and 30 years old in good health.

This sequence joins TRBV29-1 and TRBJ1-4; 9 bases are shared with TRBD1. The CDR3 is 14 amino acids. Germline CDR1 reads SQVTM; CDR2 reads ANQGSEA. Trimming cost V 7 bases and J 4 bases; bases outside gene matches: 7. The CDR3 coding sequence is TGCAGCGGGGCCGGGACAGGGATTAATGAAAAACTGTTTTTT. Its protein product is CSGAGTGINEKLFF.

The J gene is TRBJ1-1, the V gene TRBV27, with D possibly matching TRBD1 (6 bases). The V end lost 2 bases, the J end lost 5 bases, and 18 bases lay between the germline ends. Germline V CDR1 and CDR2: MNHEY, SMNVEV (reference sequence). The CDR3 length is 16 residues. CDR3 in DNA: TGTGCCAGCAGTTTAATGCGGGGGCTGAGAGAGACTGAAGCTTTCTTT. The encoded protein is CASSLMRGLRETEAFF.

In this sample, this clonotype turned up a few times. The chain carries TRBV11-2 and TRBJ2-7, with unresolved D. Germline V gene data show CDR1 as SGHAT and CDR2 as FQNNGV. Trimming stripped 5 bases from V and 0 bases from J, with 11 bases between. This CDR3 has 14 residues. The CDR3 reads CASSLNGNSYEQYF. CDR3 DNA sequence: TGTGCCAGCAGCCTGAACGGCAACTCCTACGAGCAGTACTTC. Drawing the rest from reference TRBV11-2 and TRBJ2-7, the complete variable domain is EAGVAQSPRYKIIEKRQSVAFWCNPISGHATLYWYQQILGQGPKLLIQFQNNGVVDDSQLPKDRFSAERLKGVDSTLKIQPAKLEDSAVYLCASSLNGNSYEQYFGPGTRLTVT.

The chain couples TRBV11-2 to TRBJ2-4; TRBD2 matches at 14 bases. Germline V gene lookup returns CDR1 SGHAT and CDR2 FQNNGV. V was clipped by 4 bases and J by 1 base; unmatched bases: 12. The CDR3 sequence is 20 residues long. The CDR3 here is CASSSPPGLAGETAKNIQYF. The CDR3 DNA is TGTGCCAGCAGCTCCCCCCCGGGACTAGCGGGGGAAACTGCCAAAAACATTCAGTACTTC.

The chain carries TRBV20-1 and TRBJ1-4, with D tentatively TRBD1 (6 bases). Germline V gene data show CDR1 as DFQATT and CDR2 as SNEGSKA (reference sequence). The CDR3 is 15 residues long. The V end was cut by 3 bases, the J end by 4 bases, with 15 bases between. The CDR3 is CSASNKEGGNEKLFF. The CDR3 DNA reads as TGCAGTGCTAGTAACAAAGAAGGGGGTAATGAAAAACTGTTTTTT.

As to this clonotype: A junction boundary mismatches the germline segment, possibly from a read error. The chain has TRBV9 and TRBJ2-1; unclear D gene. This CDR3 spans 13 amino acids. The V gene's germline CDR1 is SGDLS and CDR2 YYNGEE. Here the CDR3 reads CASSVDQYNGQFF. The DNA of the CDR3 is TGTGCCAGCAGCGTGGACCAATACAATGGGCAGTTCTTC.

CDR3 region: CASSSLAGQFGYTF. DNA of the CDR3: TGTGCCAGCAGCTCCCTGGCGGGCCAGTTTGGCTACACCTTC. The rearrangement uses TRBV12-3 or TRBV12-4 and TRBJ1-2; D remains ambiguous. There are 14 residues in the CDR3. V lost 6 bases to trimming and J lost 7 bases, with 18 bases between them.

CDR3 sequence (DNA): TGCGCCAGCAGCTTGTCCGCTATGGGAGCCGGGGAGCTGTTTTTT. Protein: CASSLSAMGAGELFF. The rearrangement links TRBV5-1 to TRBJ2-2; perhaps TRBD2 as D (5 bases). The CDR3 consists of 15 residues. V was pared by 1 base and J by 6 bases, with 13 bases between. Looked up from germline, CDR1 is SGHRS and CDR2 is YFSETQ.

This clonotype was picked up a small number of times. This chain links TRBV4-1 with TRBJ1-2, with D unresolved. This CDR3 is 14 amino acids long. V was trimmed by 6 bases and J by 0 bases, leaving 11 bases between them. Germline V gene lookup returns CDR1 MGHRA and CDR2 YSYEKL. The CDR3 coding sequence is TGCGCCAGCAGACTCGTTGTGTCTAACTATGGCTACACCTTC. This sequence encodes CASRLVVSNYGYTF.

This clonotype was picked up a small number of times. The chain uses TRBV20-1 and TRBJ1-2; no firm D call. Trimming cost V 5 bases and J 7 bases, with 11 bases left between them. The CDR3 covers 11 residues. Germline CDR1 DFQATT, CDR2 SNEGSKA (reference sequence). CDR3: CSARRTSGYTF. The CDR3 DNA sequence: TGCAGTGCTCGTAGGACCTCTGGCTACACCTTC.

A few counts support this clonotype. The chain couples TRBV19 to TRBJ2-5; TRBD2 aligns across 8 bases. J lost 3 bases, V lost 5 bases, and 5 bases had no gene match. The CDR3 is 14 residues long. Germline CDR1 and CDR2: LNHDA and SQIVND (reference sequence). The CDR3 is CASSAHSGEETQYF. CDR3 nucleotide sequence: TGTGCCAGTAGTGCCCATAGCGGGGAAGAGACCCAGTACTTC. The variable domain in full, with the rest retrieved from reference TRBV19 and TRBJ2-5, is DGGITQSPKYLFRKEGQNVTLSCEQNLNHDAMYWYRQDPGQGLRLIYYSQIVNDFQKGDIAEGYSVSREKKESFPLTVTSAQKNPTAFYLCASSAHSGEETQYFGPGTRLLVL.

This clonotype has a handful of counts. The chain has TRBV12-3 or TRBV12-4 and TRBJ2-7; D is possibly TRBD1 (6 bases). This CDR3 is built from 13 residues. The ends were cut back, 7 bases at V and 2 bases at J, with 12 bases in the middle. This CDR3 is CASTDSNTYEQYF. The CDR3 DNA sequence: TGTGCCAGCACGGACAGCAACACCTACGAGCAGTACTTC.

Written as DNA, the CDR3 is TGCGCCAGCAGCCAAGTCGGCAGCAGAAAGACAAAAGAGACCCAGTACTTC. Protein: CASSQVGSRKTKETQYF. The chain employs TRBV4-1 and TRBJ2-5, with D uncertain. The V gene lost 1 base and the J gene lost 3 bases, with 18 bases spanning the gap. The CDR3 loop spans 17 amino acids. Per germline, CDR1 MGHRA and CDR2 YSYEKL.

The rearrangement joins TRBV4-2 to TRBJ2-1; D gene ambiguous. The germline V gene encodes CDR1 LGHNA and CDR2 YNFKEQ. The V end was cut by 1 base, the J end by 6 bases, with 13 bases between. The CDR3 has 15 residues. The CDR3 protein is CASSQGVAEINEQFF. The DNA for the CDR3 is TGTGCCAGCAGCCAAGGAGTTGCGGAGATCAATGAGCAGTTCTTC.

This rearrangement joins TRBV4-3 to TRBJ1-5; D not certain. Germline V gene sequence: CDR1 LGHNA, CDR2 YSLEER. V was clipped by 0 bases and J by 6 bases, with 12 bases between them. This CDR3 spans 15 amino acids. Here the CDR3 DNA reads TGCGCCAGCAGCCAAGATAGGAGGGATGGTCAGCCCCAGCATTTT. Translating it yields CASSQDRRDGQPQHF.

This clonotype appeared once. This chain connects TRBV29-1 to TRBJ1-1; a possible D gene is TRBD1 (6 bases). This CDR3 spans 13 amino acids. V was trimmed by 5 bases and J by 1 base, leaving 11 bases between them. The germline V gene encodes CDR1 SQVTM and CDR2 ANQGSEA. The CDR3 reads CSVLTGWNTEAFF. The CDR3 coding sequence is TGCAGCGTTCTTACAGGGTGGAACACTGAAGCTTTCTTT.

In its sample, this clonotype was seen a few times. This chain joins TRBV4-2 and TRBJ2-1, with 8 bases lining up with TRBD2. CDR1 is LGHNA, CDR2 YNFKEQ, per germline. With 7 bases clipped from V and 6 bases from J, the junction kept 5 bases outside the gene matches. The CDR3 length is 13 residues. The CDR3 spells CASKAGVGNEQFF. Written as DNA, the CDR3 is TGTGCCAGCAAAGCGGGAGTCGGCAATGAGCAGTTCTTC.

The rearrangement joins TRBV9 to TRBJ2-7; 7 nucleotides line up with TRBD2. Looked up from germline, CDR1 is SGDLS and CDR2 is YYNGEE. The CDR3 length is 16 residues. The V and J ends lost 0 bases and 2 bases, in that order; junction bases with no gene match: 8. CDR3 DNA sequence: TGTGCCAGCAGCGTAGGGCCGACAGCGGGAACCTACGAGCAGTACTTC. Its translation is CASSVGPTAGTYEQYF.